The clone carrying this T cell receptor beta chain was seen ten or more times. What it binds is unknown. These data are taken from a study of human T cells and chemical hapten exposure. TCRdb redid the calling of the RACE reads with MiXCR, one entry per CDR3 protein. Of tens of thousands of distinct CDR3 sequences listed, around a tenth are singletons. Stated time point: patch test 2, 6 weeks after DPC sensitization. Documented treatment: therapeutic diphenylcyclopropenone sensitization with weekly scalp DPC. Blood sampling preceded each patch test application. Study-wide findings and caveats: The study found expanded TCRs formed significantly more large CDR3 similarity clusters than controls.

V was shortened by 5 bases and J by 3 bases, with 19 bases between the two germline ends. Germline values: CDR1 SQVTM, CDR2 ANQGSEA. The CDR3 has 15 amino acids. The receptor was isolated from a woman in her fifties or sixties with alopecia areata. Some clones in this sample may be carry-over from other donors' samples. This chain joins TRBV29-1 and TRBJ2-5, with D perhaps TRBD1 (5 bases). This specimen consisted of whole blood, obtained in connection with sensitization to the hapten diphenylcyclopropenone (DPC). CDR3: CSVRGVGAKKETQYF. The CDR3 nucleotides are TGCAGCGTTCGTGGGGTTGGGGCTAAAAAAGAGACCCAGTACTTC.